This TCR beta chain emerged from a study of T cells after yellow fever vaccination (dated by TCRdb to between 2019 and 2020). In terms of the full investigation: Staining for CD3, CD45RA, CCR7 and CD95 was used to sort memory subsets (EM, EMRA, CM and Tscm) on a BD FACS Aria III. The SMART-Seq v4 Ultra Low Input RNA kit was used to prepare libraries from fractions with low cell numbers. Memory subsets were sorted on days 0, 15 and 45 and at 18 months following primary vaccination, and on days 0, 15 and 45 following the 30-year booster. Bulk PBMC replicates and cell subsets were isolated from blood drawn at multiple timepoints before and after both primary and secondary immunization. The cohort comprised two healthy male donors, one aged 18 to 30 and one aged 30 to 40 years. To follow T-cell clones before and after both primary and booster YFV17D yellow fever vaccination, bulk TCR alpha and beta repertoires underwent longitudinal sequencing.

This clonotype was detected only a few times. Base qualities were left out, and no much larger clone turns up one base away. The sample's treatment or condition label, decoded: live attenuated yellow fever vaccine strain. A standard Ficoll-Paque protocol was used to isolate PBMCs from peripheral blood. For sorted memory subsets, RNA extraction was done with the RNeasy Micro Kit. The instrument was an Illumina NovaSeq 6000. TCR cDNA was synthesized by 5'RACE template switching, through which a universal primer site and unique molecular identifiers were introduced. Priming for cDNA synthesis came from both the TCR alpha and TCR beta constant segments. Libraries were amplified in two PCR steps, with sample barcodes and sequencing adapters added in the second step. Libraries were sequenced on Illumina HiSeq 2500 (2x100 bp) or NovaSeq (2x150 bp). Turning to the authors' computational methods: Reads were demultiplexed and collapsed into UMI consensus sequences with MIGEC, and V(D)J alignment was performed with MiXCR. Vaccine-responding clonotypes were identified with edgeR using replicate PBMC samples, with FDR below 0.01 and a log2 fold change above 5 up to day 15 being required. Each bulk clonotype was labeled CD4 or CD8 based on which sequenced repertoire, CD4 or CD8, contained the clonotype at higher abundance. To estimate how each clone was distributed across memory phenotypes, clonotype frequencies in memory subsets were weighted by the numbers of FACS-sorted cells. TCRdb's own reprocessing of the public reads used fastp at Q25 and MiXCR and kept productive beta chains. CDR3 protein duplicates are merged, each entry listing the most common genes and DNA. It is TCRdb's table, rather than the study itself, that gives the V and J calls and clone size. The sample table holds about 58,000 distinct CDR3 sequences, of which about 5.6% were seen once. Roughly 28% of the sample is held by the ten biggest clonotypes.

Study-wide conclusions, independent of this receptor: Compared with the primary T-cell response, the secondary T-cell response was weaker but faster, peaking on day 5 rather than day 15. A small share of clonotypes occurred in both CD4 and CD8 compartments, likely arising from convergent recombination. In the sorted memory subsets on day 0, nearly all vaccine-responding clonotypes were below the level of detection. Because only two donors were included in the study, the extent to which the findings can be generalized is limited. Because abundant contaminating clonotypes from the bulk population could be contained in FACS-sorted repertoires, computational filtering was required. Most clones expanded after primary vaccination (96% of CD4 and 88% of CD8) were re-detected after the booster, suggesting that broad memory maintenance occurred.

CDR3 length: 13 amino acids, cysteine to phenylalanine. Kept here is only the CDR3 DNA, which spans 39 bases and is read in frame from base 1. Trimming removed 3 bases from V and 4 bases from J, leaving 9 bases between the germline ends. Looking up the germline V gene yields CDR1 SGHTA and CDR2 FQGTGA. The chain is encoded by TRBV7-3 joined to TRBJ2-5, with the D gene too uncertain to name. This clonotype was sampled from a man aged 18 to 29 who received the YFV17D yellow fever vaccine. This specimen was PBMCs, either bulk or a sorted T-cell subset (CD4+, CD8+, memory, or dextramer-sorted; not recorded which), taken on the day of the yellow fever booster vaccination. CDR3 sequence: CASSFGSGETQYF. Read as DNA, the sequence is TGTGCCAGCAGCTTCGGCTCCGGAGAGACCCAGTACTTC.